The T cell receptor (beta chain) under discussion was sequenced for a study of T-cell reconstitution after alpha-beta-depleted transplantation in children. Findings of the study overall: The high TCRbeta diversity at day 60 in some patients came from surviving recipient T cells and thymic progenitors.

Preparation of the TCRbeta library used unique molecular identifiers. MiXCR, run by TCRdb on the PCR reads, gives a single entry per CDR3 protein. The repertoire holds around 580,000 distinct CDR3 sequences, with roughly 27% as singletons. In regard to this clonotype: Its antigen is not known.

This material consisted of PBMCs, taken before TCRalphabeta/CD19-depleted stem cell transplant. The receptor was derived from a boy in the first two years of life with Wiskott-Aldrich syndrome, due to receive a stem cell transplant.

The CDR3 sequence is CASSTYRDRVRGYTF. CDR3 bases: TGTGCCAGTAGTACCTACCGGGACAGGGTACGTGGCTACACCTTC. This chain joins TRBV19 and TRBJ1-2, with 9 bases aligning to TRBD1. The CDR3 totals 15 residues. Germline V lookup: CDR1 LNHDA, CDR2 SQIVND (reference sequence). Trimming at V came to 4 bases and at J to 7 bases, leaving 10 bases not matched to a gene. Full variable domain (missing parts from reference TRBV19 and TRBJ1-2): DGGITQSPKYLFRKEGQNVTLSCEQNLNHDAMYWYRQDPGQGLRLIYYSQIVNDFQKGDIAEGYSVSREKKESFPLTVTSAQKNPTAFYLCASSTYRDRVRGYTFGSGTRLTVV.